Shown below are 12 T cell receptor beta chains from a single sample sequenced in a study of beta chain features in type 1 diabetes. Expressed TCRB transcripts were sequenced because the isolated RNA had all been reverse transcribed beforehand. Using immunoSEQ multiplex PCR, the repertoire was profiled, and TCRdb retains in-frame clones only, with some absent. This sample yields around 300,000 clones, of which about 7.8% are seen a single time; roughly 1% belongs to the top ten. Source material: central memory CD4+ T cells from blood. The receptors were sampled from a woman between 18 and 29 years old in good health.

This clone was counted between two and nine times. The rearrangement joins TRBV30 to TRBJ1-1; the match to TRBD1 covers 9 bases. CDR1 and CDR2 from the germline V gene are GTSNPN and SVGIG (reference sequence). The junction had 7 bases not matched to a gene; V was cut back by 5 bases and J by 3 bases. CDR3 length equals 14 residues. This CDR3 reads CAWGKGQGYTEAFF. The CDR3 nucleotides are TGTGCCTGGGGGAAGGGACAGGGTTACACTGAAGCTTTCTTT.

This sequence joins TRBV5-6 and TRBJ2-1; tentative D call: TRBD1 (7 bases). The CDR3 length is 17 residues. Trimming pared 3 bases from V and 5 bases from J, leaving 21 bases between. CDR1 is SGHDT and CDR2 is YYEEEE in the germline V gene. CDR3 nucleotides: TGTGCCAGCAGCTCCCCCCGGGGACAGAGGGGGGACAATGAGCAGTTCTTC. It encodes CASSSPRGQRGDNEQFF. Complete variable domain (other parts from reference TRBV5-6 and TRBJ2-1): DAGVTQSPTHLIKTRGQQVTLRCSPKSGHDTVSWYQQALGQGPQFIFQYYEEEERQRGNFPDRFSGHQFPNYSSELNVNALLLGDSALYLCASSSPRGQRGDNEQFFGPGTRLTVL.

This clone was seen more than once but under ten times. The chain's CDR3 is CASSDGDQPQHF. The DNA for the CDR3 is TGTGCCAGCAGTGACGGAGATCAGCCCCAGCATTTT. The chain has TRBV6-6 and TRBJ1-5; D gene ambiguous. Per germline, CDR1 MNHNY and CDR2 SVGAGI (reference sequence). CDR3 size: 12 residues. V shed 5 bases and J shed 5 bases, with 7 bases lying between them.

As DNA, the CDR3 is TGTGCCAGCAGCGCCTACTCCAGAGATAGCAATCAGCCCCAGCATTTT. The encoded protein is CASSAYSRDSNQPQHF. This rearrangement joins TRBV7-2 to TRBJ1-5; D remains ambiguous. CDR1 is SGHTA and CDR2 is FQGNSA in the germline V gene. The V and J ends lost 5 bases and 0 bases respectively, with 14 bases between them. CDR3 length equals 16 residues. Full variable domain (missing parts from reference TRBV7-2 and TRBJ1-5): GAGVSQSPSNKVTEKGKDVELRCDPISGHTALYWYRQSLGQGLEFLIYFQGNSAPDKSGLPSDRFSAERTGGSVSTLTIQRTQQEDSAVYLCASSAYSRDSNQPQHFGDGTRLSIL.

This clone turned up a few times. The rearrangement uses TRBV7-2 and TRBJ1-2; D is unclear. With 4 bases removed from V and 8 bases from J, the gap between germline ends came to 20 bases. The CDR3 spans 15 residues. Germline CDR1 reads SGHTA; CDR2 reads FQGNSA. The CDR3 region is CASSSTPGLEGGYTF. The CDR3 bases are TGTGCCAGCAGCTCGACCCCGGGCCTAGAAGGGGGCTACACCTTC.

The V and J genes are TRBV7-2 and TRBJ2-2, with TRBD2 matching over 10 bases. V lost 2 bases and J lost 4; bases outside the gene matches: 1. CDR1 is SGHTA and CDR2 is FQGNSA in the germline V gene. This CDR3 is 15 amino acids long. The CDR3 here is CASSLTSGITGELFF. The CDR3 nucleotides are TGTGCCAGCAGCTTAACTAGCGGGATCACCGGGGAGCTGTTTTTT.

The chain carries TRBV28 and TRBJ2-3; D unresolved. The CDR3 runs 13 residues. Germline V gene lookup returns CDR1 MDHEN and CDR2 SYDVKM. The germline V and J ends were trimmed by 7 bases and 2 bases, with 10 bases remaining between them. The CDR3 DNA follows: TGTGCCAGCACACACTCCAACACAGATACGCAGTATTTT. This translates into CASTHSNTDTQYF. The full variable domain, in which reference TRBV28 and TRBJ2-3 provide the parts outside the CDR3, is DVKVTQSSRYLVKRTGEKVFLECVQDMDHENMFWYRQDPGLGLRLIYFSYDVKMKEKGDIPEGYSVSREKKERFSLILESASTNQTSMYLCASTHSNTDTQYFGPGTRLTVL.

On this clone itself: One end of the junction varies from germline; a read error may be responsible. The CDR3 here is CAGSQYTNTGELFF. The CDR3 nucleotides are TGTGCCGGTAGCCAGTATACGAACACCGGGGAGCTGTTTTTT. The chain uses TRBV19 and TRBJ2-2; D unresolved. The CDR3 is 14 amino acids. CDR1 is LNHDA and CDR2 is SQIVND in the germline V gene (reference sequence).

This clone has only a few counts. Here the CDR3 reads CASSLARLNTEAFF. CDR3 in DNA: TGTGCCAGCAGCTTAGCCAGGTTGAACACTGAAGCTTTCTTT. The genes are TRBV7-2 and TRBJ1-1; D call uncertain. Germline CDR1 reads SGHTA; CDR2 reads FQGNSA. The CDR3 loop spans 14 amino acids. Trimming pared 0 bases from V and 0 bases from J, leaving 5 bases between.

The V call is TRBV19, the J call TRBJ2-7; 10 bases map to TRBD1. The germline V gene has CDR1 LNHDA and CDR2 SQIVND (reference sequence). The CDR3 runs to 17 residues. The V segment lost 4 bases and the J segment 3 bases; nucleotides outside the gene matches: 12. CDR3 in DNA: TGTGCCAGTAGTAAACTGGGGGGACAGGGGAACTTCTACGAGCAGTACTTC. Protein product: CASSKLGGQGNFYEQYF. Filled out from reference TRBV19 and TRBJ2-7, the complete variable domain reads DGGITQSPKYLFRKEGQNVTLSCEQNLNHDAMYWYRQDPGQGLRLIYYSQIVNDFQKGDIAEGYSVSREKKESFPLTVTSAQKNPTAFYLCASSKLGGQGNFYEQYFGPGTRLTVT.

This clone was recorded a few times. This sequence joins TRBV7-9 and TRBJ2-7; 10 positions match TRBD1. V shed 4 bases and J 6 bases; nucleotides not matched to a gene: 9. The CDR3 is 15 amino acids. The germline V gene encodes CDR1 SEHNR and CDR2 FQNEAQ (reference sequence). CDR3 region: CASSYTTGGRIEQYF. The CDR3 DNA is TGTGCCAGCAGCTATACGACAGGGGGCCGGATCGAGCAGTACTTC.

A few counts support this clone. V usage is TRBV5-1 and J usage is TRBJ1-6; D is possibly TRBD1 (5 bases). CDR3 length equals 13 residues. V lost 4 bases, J lost 5 bases, and 7 bases lay in between. Per germline, CDR1 SGHRS and CDR2 YFSETQ. CDR3 sequence (DNA): TGCGCCAGCAGCGACAGTGATAATTCACCCCTCCACTTT. Protein product: CASSDSDNSPLHF.